This T cell receptor beta chain was observed in a study of cytomegalovirus exposure and HLA in healthy donors. Across the whole study: An analysis done earlier identified approximately 120 million unique TCR beta sequences from about 179 million T cells. General study results and limits: Altogether, 164 TCR beta chains were recorded as cytomegalovirus-associated. Association of a missense DCLRE1C variant with TCR beta V- and J-gene trimming was reported in a later analysis. Links to common viral pathogens appeared, in a later analysis, for several of the most significant clusters.

The CDR3 covers 15 residues. J gave up 3 bases and V 5 bases, and 9 bases lay outside the gene matches. Germline V lookup: CDR1 SQVTM, CDR2 ANQGSEA. On this clone itself: Its antigen is currently unknown.

The PCR ran on 60 Vbeta and 13 Jbeta primers. Some clones are missing from TCRdb's copy, which holds only in-frame ones; the method was immunoSEQ multiplex PCR. This sample carries more than 200,000 clones, more than 75% of them seen once, and the ten largest clones take about 1.2%. Material: PBMCs. The TCR originated in a human donor in good health. The rearrangement joins TRBV29-1 to TRBJ2-2; 7 positions agree with TRBD1. As DNA, the CDR3 is TGCAGCGTTAACAGGGGACCCCGGGACACCGGGGAGCTGTTTTTT. Encoded protein: CSVNRGPRDTGELFF.